This T cell receptor beta chain was observed in a study of metastatic and nonmetastatic thyroid tumors. As for the study in general: It was across blood and tumor or nodule tissue from malignant and benign thyroid patients that repertoires were compared. Whole-study results and caveats: When malignant thyroid tumors were compared with benign nodules, TCR beta diversity was reportedly significantly higher in the malignant tumors. This held in both blood and tumor samples.

Germline loops: CDR1 GTSNPN, CDR2 SVGIG (reference sequence). The CDR3 sequence is 12 residues long. Deletions cut 8 bases from V and 4 bases from J, with 14 bases between. In the original analysis: The study built a papillary thyroid cancer distant-metastasis classifier from CDR3 differences across clinicopathological groups. MiXCR re-clonotyped the PCR reads for TCRdb. It is TCRdb's table, rather than the study itself, that gives the V and J calls and clone size. The sample lists tens of thousands of clones, about 16% occurring once. Every patient was untreated before thyroid surgery. This clone was detected many times. Its antigen is not identified. At the DNA level, this CDR3 is encoded by other sequences in the same sample as well.

Input material: blood. The chain has TRBV30 and TRBJ1-1, with a possible D match to TRBD1 (5 bases). This TCR was recovered from a female donor with papillary thyroid cancer or a benign thyroid nodule (not recorded which). Some clones in this sample may be carry-over from other donors' samples. The CDR3 nucleotides are TGTGCCCTAGAGGGCAGGGCCACTGAAGCTTTCTTT. Protein sequence: CALEGRATEAFF.